One and the same sample provided the 30 T cell receptor beta chains below, sequenced in a study of blood T cells in healthy people across ages. Sample-barcoded 5' priming and a J-beta primer mix drove a second PCR of roughly 7 to 11 cycles. MiXCR, applied by TCRdb to the 5' RACE reads, yields one record per CDR3 protein. The table shows 760,000 or so distinct CDR3 sequences, with about 25% occurring only once. The same data also contributed to another study, on T cells of mothers and their children.

Sequenced material: blood. These TCRs come from a boy between 5 and 17 years old in good health.

The V and J genes are TRBV6-2 or TRBV6-3 and TRBJ1-1; D is uncertain. The germline gives CDR1 MNHEY, CDR2 SVGEGT. The CDR3 totals 14 residues. V was pared by 2 bases and J by 5 bases, with 12 bases between. The CDR3: CASSYARIGTEAFF. The CDR3 DNA sequence: TGTGCCAGCAGTTACGCCAGGATAGGGACTGAAGCTTTCTTT.

V is TRBV5-1 and J is TRBJ2-5; D ambiguous. The J call may be incorrect, as the DNA end agrees better with TRBJ2-7. Germline V gene lookup returns CDR1 SGHRS and CDR2 YFSETQ. This CDR3 region has 14 residues. CDR3 protein: CASSPSPDVYEQYF. The DNA for the CDR3 is TGCGCCAGCAGCCCGAGTCCGGACGTCTACGAGCAGTACTTC.

This clonotype was seen a handful of times. The chain has TRBV25-1 and TRBJ2-5, with unresolved D. CDR1 MGHDK and CDR2 SYGVNS come from the germline V gene. The CDR3 covers 14 residues. V lost 2 bases, J lost 1 base, and 8 bases lay in between. CDR3 amino acids: CASSEPSSQETQYF. The CDR3 DNA is TGTGCCAGCAGTGAACCCAGCAGCCAAGAGACCCAGTACTTC.

This clonotype was seen only a few times. The genes are TRBV20-1 and TRBJ2-5; the D gene is possibly TRBD2 (5 bases). Judging by the DNA end, TRBJ2-7 fits better; the J call may be wrong. The CDR3 is made up of 13 amino acids. Per the germline V gene, CDR1 is DFQATT and CDR2 is SNEGSKA (reference sequence). CDR3 amino acids: CSASEGIGIEQYF. Here the CDR3 DNA reads TGCAGTGCTAGCGAAGGGATCGGGATCGAGCAGTACTTC.

The V and J genes are TRBV29-1 and TRBJ1-3, with D uncertain. The CDR3 covers 15 residues. V was cut by 0 bases and J by 0 bases, with 9 bases left in between. Germline V gene lookup returns CDR1 SQVTM and CDR2 ANQGSEA. The CDR3 DNA follows: TGCAGCGTTGAAGAGGCGGAGAACTCTGGAAACACCATATATTTT. Its translation: CSVEEAENSGNTIYF. Full variable domain (remainder filled in from reference TRBV29-1 and TRBJ1-3): SAVISQKPSRDICQRGTSLTIQCQVDSQVTMMFWYRQQPGQSLTLIATANQGSEATYESGFVIDKFPISRPNLTFSTLTVSNMSPEDSSIYLCSVEEAENSGNTIYFGEGSWLTVV.

This clonotype was seen ten or more times. At one end, the junction sequence differs from germline, possibly due to a read error. The rearrangement links TRBV7-3 to TRBJ2-1, with a tentative D call TRBD1 (6 bases). The CDR3 has 15 amino acids. Germline V gene lookup returns CDR1 SGHTA and CDR2 FQGTGA. CDR3 protein: CASSLGGQSYNEQFF. DNA for the CDR3: TGTGCCAGCAGCTTAGGAGGACAGTCCTACAATGAGCAGTTTTTC.

The V gene is TRBV7-3, the J gene TRBJ2-5; 7 bases are shared with TRBD2. The J call is doubtful: the DNA matches TRBJ2-1 better. The CDR3 has 16 amino acids. The germline CDR1 and CDR2 sequences are SGHTA and FQGTGA. CDR3 in DNA: TGTGCCAGCAGCCTCGTGGGGGAGGGCCAGGGTACTGAGCAGTTCTTC. Amino acids: CASSLVGEGQGTEQFF.

This chain joins TRBV29-1 and TRBJ2-2, with TRBD1 identical over 9 bases. CDR1 is SQVTM, CDR2 ANQGSEA, per germline. The CDR3 is 15 amino acids. With V trimmed by 6 bases and J by 1 base, 6 bases remained unmatched. The CDR3 coding sequence is TGCAGCGTCGGTTGGGGACAGGGGAACACCGGGGAGCTGTTTTTT. This gives the protein CSVGWGQGNTGELFF.

The chain uses TRBV5-1 and TRBJ2-5, with 12 bases matching TRBD2. The assigned J gene may be wrong: the sequence end matches TRBJ2-7 better. From germline, CDR1 is SGHRS and CDR2 YFSETQ. This CDR3 spans 15 amino acids. The CDR3 is CASSEGWTSGTEQYF. For the CDR3, the DNA is TGCGCCAGCAGTGAGGGGTGGACTAGCGGGACCGAGCAGTACTTC.

This clonotype has just a few counts. The genes are TRBV6-2 or TRBV6-3 and TRBJ2-3; D not certain. The V and J ends lost 6 bases and 2 bases respectively, with 15 bases between them. Germline values: CDR1 MNHEY, CDR2 SVGEGT. The length of the CDR3 is 15 residues. CDR3: CASSALTKNTDTQYF. The CDR3 bases are TGTGCCAGCAGCGCTTTGACCAAAAACACAGATACGCAGTATTTT.

The table lists this clonotype with a few counts. The junction departs from germline at one end; a sequencing error may be responsible. V is TRBV28 and J is TRBJ1-4; D is possibly TRBD1 (5 bases). The germline CDR1 and CDR2 sequences are MDHEN and SYDVKM. This CDR3 has 14 residues. The CDR3 here is CTSSFGGANEKLFF. CDR3 nucleotide sequence: TGTACCAGCAGTTTCGGGGGAGCTAATGAAAAACTGTTTTTT.

This clonotype appeared a few times. The chain links TRBV20-1 to TRBJ2-7; 7 nucleotides agree with TRBD2. The J segment lost 3 bases and the V segment lost 5 bases, leaving 7 bases of the junction unmatched. CDR3 length: 13 residues. Looked up from germline, CDR1 is DFQATT and CDR2 is SNEGSKA (reference sequence). CDR3 DNA sequence: TGCAGTGCTGCGGGGAGGGCCGGCTACGAGCAGTACTTC. This encodes CSAAGRAGYEQYF.

The chain has TRBV11-1 and TRBJ2-1; D possibly corresponds to TRBD1 (5 bases). V was clipped by 1 base and J by 1 base, with 8 bases between them. This CDR3 region has 15 residues. Germline V lookup: CDR1 SGHAT, CDR2 FQDESV (reference sequence). CDR3 coding DNA: TGTGCCAGCAGCTTAGGGACATTATCCTACAATGAGCAGTTCTTC. This codes for CASSLGTLSYNEQFF.

The chain is built from TRBV29-1 and TRBJ1-2; D uncertain. V dropped 4 bases and J dropped 6 bases, with 9 bases sitting between them. The germline V gene encodes CDR1 SQVTM and CDR2 ANQGSEA. The CDR3 totals 11 residues. The DNA of the CDR3 is TGCAGCGTTGCCGGGGTTAATGGCTACACCTTC. Translating gives CSVAGVNGYTF.

V usage is TRBV5-5 and J usage is TRBJ1-3; maybe TRBD1 (5 bases). This CDR3 has 13 amino acids. The germline V gene has CDR1 SGHKS and CDR2 YYEKEE (reference sequence). With 5 bases removed from V and 3 bases from J, the gap between germline ends came to 9 bases. The CDR3 DNA reads as TGTGCCAGCAGGCCCGGGGGTGGAAACACCATATATTTT. It specifies CASRPGGGNTIYF.

The sample holds a few counts of this clonotype. One end of the junction fails to match germline, which may point to a read error. The chain links TRBV12-5 to TRBJ2-5; 7 nucleotides match TRBD2. CDR1 and CDR2 from the germline V gene are LGHNT and FRNRAP. The CDR3 contains 16 residues. CDR3 nucleotides: TGTGTTAGTGGGGGGGGAGCGGGATCGTACCAAGAGACCCAGTACTTC. Its translation: CVSGGGAGSYQETQYF.

This sequence joins TRBV20-1 and TRBJ2-3; 12 bases map to TRBD2. CDR3 length: 15 residues. CDR1 and CDR2 (germline): DFQATT, SNEGSKA (reference sequence). Trimming cost V 3 bases and J 6 bases; bases outside gene matches: 7. The DNA for the CDR3 is TGCAGTGCTAGTCCTAGCGGGAGGGCATTGGATACGCAGTATTTT. As protein: CSASPSGRALDTQYF.

This clonotype has at least ten counts. V and J are TRBV5-1 and TRBJ2-3; TRBD2 aligns across 7 bases. J was trimmed by 2 bases and V by 3 bases; bases with no gene match: 9. The germline CDR1 and CDR2 sequences are SGHRS and YFSETQ. The CDR3 sequence is 16 residues long. CDR3 protein: CASSSAPTSHTDTQYF. As DNA, the CDR3 is TGCGCCAGCAGCTCCGCCCCGACTAGCCACACAGATACGCAGTATTTT.

A note on this clonotype: One junction end does not reproduce the germline sequence, and a read error may be involved. J is TRBJ2-5 and V is TRBV29-1; 11 bases line up with TRBD2. The J call is in doubt because the DNA end fits TRBJ2-1 better. CDR1 is SQVTM and CDR2 is ANQGSEA in the germline V gene. The CDR3 has 15 residues. The CDR3 nucleotides read TGCAGCTTCTTTCTAGCGGGAGGTAGATACACTGAGCAGTTCTTC. It yields the protein CSFFLAGGRYTEQFF.

This clonotype was detected once. The genes are TRBV15 and TRBJ1-2; 8 bases are shared with TRBD1. Germline assignment: CDR1 LNHNV and CDR2 YYDKDF (reference sequence). V was pared by 3 bases and J by 2 bases, with 2 bases of the junction left unmatched. This CDR3 has 14 amino acids. CDR3 amino acids: CATSRDRENYGYTF. The DNA for the CDR3 is TGTGCCACCAGCAGGGACAGGGAAAACTATGGCTACACCTTC.

The V call is TRBV4-1, the J call TRBJ2-6; D perhaps matches TRBD1 (6 bases). The CDR3 loop spans 14 amino acids. V lost 5 bases and J lost 2, with 7 bases in between. Germline lookup yields CDR1 MGHRA and CDR2 YSYEKL. The CDR3 loop reads CASSTGPGANVLTF. In DNA form, the CDR3 reads TGCGCCAGCAGCACAGGGCCTGGGGCCAACGTCCTGACTTTC.

This clonotype was seen a few times. The V and J genes are TRBV7-6 and TRBJ2-5; D ambiguous. The CDR3 totals 16 residues. The V and J ends lost 1 base and 4 bases respectively, with 16 bases between them. Germline CDR1 and CDR2: SGHVS and FNYEAQ. CDR3 loop: CASSLVGSPGGETQYF. CDR3 sequence (DNA): TGTGCCAGCAGCTTAGTTGGCTCTCCGGGCGGAGAGACCCAGTACTTC.

This chain connects TRBV21-1 to TRBJ2-5; the table gives TRBD2 as D, unverified against the DNA. TRBV21-1 is described as a pseudogene. The CDR3 is made up of 21 amino acids. Here the CDR3 reads CASSKGKESGKRRANKETQYF. CDR3 sequence (DNA): TGTGCCAGCAGCAAAGGGAAGGAGAGCGGGAAAAGGAGGGCGAACAAAGAGACCCAGTACTTC.

V usage is TRBV9 and J usage is TRBJ2-3; D may be TRBD2 (7 bases). The CDR3 spans 16 residues. Germline CDR1 is SGDLS and CDR2 is YYNGEE. Deletions cut 3 bases from V and 2 bases from J, with 16 bases between. CDR3 in amino acids: CASSAEGGVLTDTQYF. The CDR3 region has the DNA TGTGCCAGCAGCGCCGAGGGGGGGGTCCTCACAGATACGCAGTATTTT.

V usage is TRBV7-9 and J usage is TRBJ2-5; D is unclear. Germline values: CDR1 SEHNR, CDR2 FQNEAQ (reference sequence). Trimming left V 1 base short and J 1 base short, with 13 bases between. The CDR3 has 16 residues. The CDR3 DNA reads TGTGCCAGCAGCTTAGGAGAGGCCATAGGCCAAGAGACCCAGTACTTC. Translated: CASSLGEAIGQETQYF.

This clonotype occurred a few times. The chain employs TRBV9 and TRBJ2-7; the D gene could be TRBD1 or TRBD2 (5 bases each). Germline V gives CDR1 SGDLS, CDR2 YYNGEE. V was shortened by 0 bases and J by 5 bases, with 12 bases between the two germline ends. This CDR3 is 14 amino acids long. Here the CDR3 reads CASSVGWDRNEQYF. The DNA for the CDR3 is TGTGCCAGCAGCGTAGGCTGGGACCGAAACGAGCAGTACTTC.

In its sample, this clonotype was seen a few times. The genes are TRBV19 and TRBJ1-2; a weak D match, TRBD1 (6 bases). The CDR3 is made up of 15 amino acids. V gave up 4 bases and J gave up 6 bases, with 18 bases separating them. From germline, CDR1 is LNHDA and CDR2 SQIVND (reference sequence). CDR3 in DNA: TGTGCCAGTAGTACAGGGGCCCTCGCAGGGGATGGCTACACCTTC. The encoded protein is CASSTGALAGDGYTF.

This chain uses TRBV5-1 with TRBJ1-2; 11 bases agree with TRBD1. CDR3 size: 15 residues. CDR1 and CDR2 from the germline V gene are SGHRS and YFSETQ. V lost 0 bases, J lost 6 bases, and 4 bases stayed unmatched. CDR3 DNA: TGCGCCAGCAGCTTGGATACGGGACAGGGGGATGGCTACACCTTC. Amino acid sequence: CASSLDTGQGDGYTF.

V gene TRBV24-1 combines with J gene TRBJ2-5; possibly TRBD2 for D (6 bases). The V gene's germline CDR1 is KGHDR and CDR2 SFDVKD. Trimming shortened V by 3 bases and J by 2 bases, and 9 bases separated the two germline ends. The CDR3 is made up of 14 amino acids. Here the CDR3 reads CATSDRGIQETQYF. The DNA of the CDR3 is TGTGCCACCAGTGATCGGGGGATACAAGAGACCCAGTACTTC.

The chain couples TRBV7-9 to TRBJ1-4; TRBD1 aligns across 8 bases. CDR3 length: 13 amino acids. The germline V gene encodes CDR1 SEHNR and CDR2 FQNEAQ (reference sequence). V trimming: 5 bases; J trimming: 10 bases; junction bases outside the gene matches: 6. CDR3 nucleotides: TGTGCCAGCAGCCCCAGGGGGCGGGTAAAACTGTTTTTT. Translating gives CASSPRGRVKLFF.